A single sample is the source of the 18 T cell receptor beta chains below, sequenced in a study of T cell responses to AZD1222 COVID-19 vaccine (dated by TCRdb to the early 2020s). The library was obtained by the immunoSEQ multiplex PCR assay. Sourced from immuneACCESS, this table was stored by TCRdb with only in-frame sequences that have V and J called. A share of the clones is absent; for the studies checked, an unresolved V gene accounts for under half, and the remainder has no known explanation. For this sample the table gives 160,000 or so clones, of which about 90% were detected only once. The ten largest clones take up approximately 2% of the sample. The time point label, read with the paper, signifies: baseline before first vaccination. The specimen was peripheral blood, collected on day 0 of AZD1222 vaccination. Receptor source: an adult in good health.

The CDR3 DNA reads as TGTGCCAGCCGACCCGGGACGGAATTTTACAATGAGCAGTTCTTC. Its translation is CASRPGTEFYNEQFF. This sequence joins TRBV21-1 and TRBJ2-1. TRBV21-1 is recorded as a pseudogene. This CDR3 has 15 residues.

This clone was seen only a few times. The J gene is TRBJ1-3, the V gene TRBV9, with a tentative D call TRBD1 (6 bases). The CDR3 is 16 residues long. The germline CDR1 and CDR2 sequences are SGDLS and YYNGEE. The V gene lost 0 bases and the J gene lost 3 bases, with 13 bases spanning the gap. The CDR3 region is CASSVAGGAGGNTIYF. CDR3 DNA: TGTGCCAGCAGCGTAGCTGGGGGGGCAGGTGGAAACACCATATATTTT.

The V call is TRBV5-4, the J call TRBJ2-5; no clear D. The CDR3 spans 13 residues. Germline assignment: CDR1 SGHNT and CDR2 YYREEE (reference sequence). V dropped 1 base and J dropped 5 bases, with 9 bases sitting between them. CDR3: CASSLWATETQYF. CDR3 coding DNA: TGTGCCAGCAGCTTGTGGGCAACGGAGACCCAGTACTTC.

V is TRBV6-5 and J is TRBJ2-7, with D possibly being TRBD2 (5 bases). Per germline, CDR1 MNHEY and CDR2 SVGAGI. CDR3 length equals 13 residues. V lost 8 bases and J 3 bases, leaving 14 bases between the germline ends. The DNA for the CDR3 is TGTGCCAGCCTAGGACGGGGAGACTACGAGCAGTACTTC. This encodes CASLGRGDYEQYF.

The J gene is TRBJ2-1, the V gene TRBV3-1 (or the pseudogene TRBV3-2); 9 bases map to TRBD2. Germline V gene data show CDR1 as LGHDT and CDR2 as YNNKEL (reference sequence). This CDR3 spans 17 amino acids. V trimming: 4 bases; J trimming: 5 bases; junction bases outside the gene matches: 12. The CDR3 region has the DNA TGTGCCAGCAGCCTCCCCTGGCGGGGGGGCCGGGACAATGAGCAGTTCTTC. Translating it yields CASSLPWRGGRDNEQFF.

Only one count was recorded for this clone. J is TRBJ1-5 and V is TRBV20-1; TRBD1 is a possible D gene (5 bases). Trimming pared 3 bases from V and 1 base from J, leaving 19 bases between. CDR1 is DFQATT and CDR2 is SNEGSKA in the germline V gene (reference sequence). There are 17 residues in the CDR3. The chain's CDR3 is CSASLTVGGTSNQPQHF. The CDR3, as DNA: TGCAGTGCTAGTTTGACAGTGGGCGGGACGAGCAATCAGCCCCAGCATTTT.

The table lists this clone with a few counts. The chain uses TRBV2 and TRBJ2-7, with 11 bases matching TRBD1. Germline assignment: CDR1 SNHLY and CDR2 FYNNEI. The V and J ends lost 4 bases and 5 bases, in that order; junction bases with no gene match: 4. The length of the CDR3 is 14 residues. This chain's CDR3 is CASSGGTGGHEQYF. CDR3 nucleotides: TGTGCCAGCAGTGGCGGGACAGGGGGTCACGAGCAGTACTTC. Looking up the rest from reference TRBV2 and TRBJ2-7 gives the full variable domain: EPEVTQTPSHQVTQMGQEVILRCVPISNHLYFYWYRQILGQKVEFLVSFYNNEISEKSEIFDDQFSVERPDGSNFTLKIRSTKLEDSAMYFCASSGGTGGHEQYFGPGTRLTVT.

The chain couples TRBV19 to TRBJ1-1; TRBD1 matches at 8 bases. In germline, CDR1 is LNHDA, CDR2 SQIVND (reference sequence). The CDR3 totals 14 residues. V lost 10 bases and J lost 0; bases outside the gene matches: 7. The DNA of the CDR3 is TGTGCCACCAAGGGGACAGGACTGAACACTGAAGCTTTCTTT. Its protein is CATKGTGLNTEAFF.

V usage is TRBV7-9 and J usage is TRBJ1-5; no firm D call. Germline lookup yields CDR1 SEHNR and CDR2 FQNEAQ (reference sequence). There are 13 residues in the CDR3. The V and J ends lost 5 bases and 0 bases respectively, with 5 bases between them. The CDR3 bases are TGTGCCAGCAGCAAGAATAGCAATCAGCCCCAGCATTTT. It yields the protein CASSKNSNQPQHF.

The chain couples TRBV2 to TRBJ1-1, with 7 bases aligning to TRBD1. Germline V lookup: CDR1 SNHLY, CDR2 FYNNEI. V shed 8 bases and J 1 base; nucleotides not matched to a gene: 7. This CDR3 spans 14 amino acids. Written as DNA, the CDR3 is TGTGCCAGCGGTACAGGGGTTTCGAACACTGAAGCTTTCTTT. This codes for CASGTGVSNTEAFF.

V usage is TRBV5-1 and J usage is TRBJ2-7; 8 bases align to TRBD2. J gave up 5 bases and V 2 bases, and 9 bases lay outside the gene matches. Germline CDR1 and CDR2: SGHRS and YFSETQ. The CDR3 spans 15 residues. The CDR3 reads CASSLRIAGRDEQYF. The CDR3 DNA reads TGCGCCAGCAGCTTACGGATAGCGGGACGGGACGAGCAGTACTTC.

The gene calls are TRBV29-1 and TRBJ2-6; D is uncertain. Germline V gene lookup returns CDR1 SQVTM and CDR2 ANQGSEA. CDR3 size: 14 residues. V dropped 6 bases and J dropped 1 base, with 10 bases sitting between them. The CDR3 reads CSVERVSGANVLTF. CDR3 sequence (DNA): TGCAGCGTCGAGCGAGTTTCTGGGGCCAACGTCCTGACTTTC.

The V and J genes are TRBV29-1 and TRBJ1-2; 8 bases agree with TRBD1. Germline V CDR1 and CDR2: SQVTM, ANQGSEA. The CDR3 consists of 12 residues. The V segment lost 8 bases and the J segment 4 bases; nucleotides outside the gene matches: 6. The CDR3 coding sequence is TGCAGCTCTGAAGACAGGGGCTATGGCTACACCTTC. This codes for CSSEDRGYGYTF.

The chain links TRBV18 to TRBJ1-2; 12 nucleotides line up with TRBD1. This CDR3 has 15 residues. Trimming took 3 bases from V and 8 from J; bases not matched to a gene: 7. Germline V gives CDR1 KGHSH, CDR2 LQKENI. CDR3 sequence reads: CASSPRGQGAIGYTF. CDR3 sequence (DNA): TGTGCCAGCTCACCTCGGGGACAGGGGGCGATCGGCTACACCTTC.

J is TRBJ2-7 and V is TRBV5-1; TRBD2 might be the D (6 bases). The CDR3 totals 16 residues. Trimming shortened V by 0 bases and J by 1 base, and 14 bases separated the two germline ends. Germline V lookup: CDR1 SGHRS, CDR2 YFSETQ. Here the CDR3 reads CASSLGRTLASYEQYF. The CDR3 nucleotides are TGCGCCAGCAGCTTGGGTAGGACACTAGCATCCTACGAGCAGTACTTC.

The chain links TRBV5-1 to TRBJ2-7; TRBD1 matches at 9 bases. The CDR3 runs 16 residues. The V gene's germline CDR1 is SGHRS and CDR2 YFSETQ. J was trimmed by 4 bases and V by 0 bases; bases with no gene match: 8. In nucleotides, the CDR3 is TGCGCCAGCAGCTTGGGTCCGGGACAGGGCGGATACGAGCAGTACTTC. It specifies CASSLGPGQGGYEQYF. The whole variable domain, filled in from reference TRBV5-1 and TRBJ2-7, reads KAGVTQTPRYLIKTRGQQVTLSCSPISGHRSVSWYQQTPGQGLQFLFEYFSETQRNKGNFPGRFSGRQFSNSRSEMNVSTLELGDSALYLCASSLGPGQGGYEQYFGPGTRLTVT.

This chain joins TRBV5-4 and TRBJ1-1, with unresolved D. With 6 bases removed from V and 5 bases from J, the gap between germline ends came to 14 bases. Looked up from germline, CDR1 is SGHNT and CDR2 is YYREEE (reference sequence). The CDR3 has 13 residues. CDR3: CASTPSSRTEAFF. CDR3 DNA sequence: TGTGCCAGCACCCCCTCTAGTCGGACTGAAGCTTTCTTT.

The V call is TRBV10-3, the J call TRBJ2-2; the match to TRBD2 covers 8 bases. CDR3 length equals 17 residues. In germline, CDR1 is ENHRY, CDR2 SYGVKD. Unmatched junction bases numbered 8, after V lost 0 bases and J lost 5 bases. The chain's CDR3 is CAISESPLAGPTGELFF. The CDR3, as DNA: TGTGCCATCAGTGAGTCCCCCCTAGCGGGTCCAACCGGGGAGCTGTTTTTT.